The 6 T cell receptor beta chains given below trace back to one sample, sequenced in a study of blood T cell repertoires in COVID-19. Some clones are missing from TCRdb's copy, which holds only in-frame ones; the method was immunoSEQ multiplex PCR. Altogether approximately 130,000 clones are present, over 60% being singletons, with the ten largest covering over 6.5%. The source material was peripheral blood. The receptors derive from a human donor in a cohort sampled during active COVID-19.

The V and J genes are TRBV2 and TRBJ1-2; D possibly corresponds to TRBD1 (6 bases). Germline CDR1 and CDR2: SNHLY and FYNNEI. CDR3 length: 16 amino acids. Trimming pared 4 bases from V and 6 bases from J, leaving 21 bases between. The CDR3 nucleotides are TGTGCCAGCAGTGTGCCAGGGGTCCTGCGAAGCGATGGCTACACCTTC. Translated: CASSVPGVLRSDGYTF.

The V and J genes are TRBV14 and TRBJ2-7, with a possible D match to TRBD2 (6 bases). The V gene's germline CDR1 is SGHDN and CDR2 FVKESK. The germline V and J ends were trimmed by 0 bases and 7 bases, with 22 bases remaining between them. This CDR3 has 17 amino acids. The CDR3 loop is CASSQESHSVRGKEQYF. CDR3 coding DNA: TGTGCCAGCAGCCAAGAATCCCATTCTGTACGGGGGAAGGAGCAGTACTTC.

The chain carries TRBV19 and TRBJ2-7; D is undetermined. The CDR3 is 14 amino acids. Per germline, CDR1 LNHDA and CDR2 SQIVND (reference sequence). V lost 0 bases and J lost 3, with 9 bases in between. CDR3 bases: TGTGCCAGTAGTATAGACTTCGCGGACTACGAGCAGTACTTC. Translation: CASSIDFADYEQYF.

The rearrangement joins TRBV5-1 to TRBJ2-3; D not certain. Germline assignment: CDR1 SGHRS and CDR2 YFSETQ. V gave up 6 bases and J gave up 2 bases, with 13 bases separating them. The CDR3 sequence is 14 residues long. CDR3 in amino acids: CASTRSLDTDTQYF. Written as DNA, the CDR3 is TGCGCCAGCACCCGGTCTCTAGACACAGATACGCAGTATTTT.

Concerning this clone itself: Other DNA sequences of this sample code for an identical CDR3. The rearrangement joins TRBV11-2 to TRBJ1-2, with TRBD1 identical over 10 bases. The CDR3 sequence is 14 residues long. V was clipped by 4 bases and J by 3 bases; unmatched bases: 2. From germline, CDR1 is SGHAT and CDR2 FQNNGV. The CDR3 reads CASSSTGGHYGYTF. As DNA, the CDR3 is TGTGCCAGCAGCTCGACAGGGGGCCACTATGGCTACACCTTC.

The rearrangement links TRBV5-5 to TRBJ2-7; D is possibly TRBD1 (6 bases). The CDR3 spans 13 residues. Germline lookup yields CDR1 SGHKS and CDR2 YYEKEE (reference sequence). V was pared by 0 bases and J by 3 bases, with 7 bases between. CDR3 in DNA: TGTGCCAGCAGCTTGGAAGGGGGCTACGAGCAGTACTTC. The encoded protein is CASSLEGGYEQYF.